The present T cell receptor beta chain was sequenced within a study of cytomegalovirus exposure and HLA in healthy donors. Looking at the study overall: Unique TCR beta sequences numbering approximately 120 million came from approximately 180 million T cells in an earlier analysis. Points from the study as a whole: Common viral pathogens seemed to be connected with several of the most significant clusters, according to a later analysis.

V lost 3 bases to trimming and J lost 4 bases; unmatched junction nucleotides: 6. Germline CDR1 WNHNN, CDR2 SYGVQD (reference sequence). The CDR3 spans 15 residues. Turning to this clone: Its specificity is not known.

60 Vbeta and 13 Jbeta primers were used in PCR. Measured with immunoSEQ multiplex PCR; TCRdb has only the in-frame clones, and not every one. The sample totals about 210,000 clones. The V gene is TRBV10-1, the J gene TRBJ2-1; 7 nucleotides agree with TRBD2. The specimen sequenced was PBMCs. This clonotype was sampled from a woman aged 25 to 39 in good health and CMV-seropositive. CDR3 region: CASSDSSGGYNEQFF. CDR3 DNA sequence: TGCGCCAGCAGTGATTCTAGCGGAGGATACAATGAGCAGTTCTTC.